This T cell receptor beta chain emerged from a study of blood T cells in healthy people across ages. The overall study: The capture of about one barcoded beta molecule per two T cells was achieved by template switching.

The study's findings and limits: Per million T cells, the diversity of TCR beta decreased roughly linearly as age advanced. From one million sequenced T cells, diversity estimates were lower bounds.

The authors ran a second PCR of about 6 to 11 cycles using a sample-barcoded 5' primer and a J-beta primer mix. MiXCR was run by TCRdb on the 5' RACE reads, yielding one entry per CDR3 protein. Among hundreds of thousands of distinct CDR3 sequences, approximately 55% were seen once, and the ten largest hold around 41%. Concerning this clonotype: The antigen is not known.

Germline V gene sequence: CDR1 DFQATT, CDR2 SNEGSKA (reference sequence). This CDR3 is 14 amino acids long. V shed 3 bases and J 14 bases; nucleotides not matched to a gene: 16. RNA extraction gave at least 5 micrograms of total RNA per sample. The sequence was obtained from a man older than 75 in good health. This sequence joins TRBV20-1 and TRBJ2-3, with 8 bases lining up with TRBD2. Sample: blood. In DNA form, the CDR3 reads TGCAGTGCTAGCCAGACTAGCGACCACAGATACGCGTATTTT. Encoded protein: CSASQTSDHRYAYF.